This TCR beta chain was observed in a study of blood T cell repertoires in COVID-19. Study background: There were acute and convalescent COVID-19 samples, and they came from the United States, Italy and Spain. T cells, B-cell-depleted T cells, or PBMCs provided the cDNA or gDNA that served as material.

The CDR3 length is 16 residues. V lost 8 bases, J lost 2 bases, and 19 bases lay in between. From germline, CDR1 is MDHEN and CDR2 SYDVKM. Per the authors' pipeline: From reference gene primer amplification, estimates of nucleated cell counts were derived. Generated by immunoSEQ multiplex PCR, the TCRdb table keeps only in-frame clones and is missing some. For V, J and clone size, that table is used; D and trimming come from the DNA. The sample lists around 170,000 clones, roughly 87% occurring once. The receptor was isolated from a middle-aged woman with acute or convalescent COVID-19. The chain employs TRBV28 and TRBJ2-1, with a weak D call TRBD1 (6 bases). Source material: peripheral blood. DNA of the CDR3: TGTGCCAGCCTAGGGGCAGGGGTTCAGCCCTACAATGAGCAGTTCTTC. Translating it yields CASLGAGVQPYNEQFF.